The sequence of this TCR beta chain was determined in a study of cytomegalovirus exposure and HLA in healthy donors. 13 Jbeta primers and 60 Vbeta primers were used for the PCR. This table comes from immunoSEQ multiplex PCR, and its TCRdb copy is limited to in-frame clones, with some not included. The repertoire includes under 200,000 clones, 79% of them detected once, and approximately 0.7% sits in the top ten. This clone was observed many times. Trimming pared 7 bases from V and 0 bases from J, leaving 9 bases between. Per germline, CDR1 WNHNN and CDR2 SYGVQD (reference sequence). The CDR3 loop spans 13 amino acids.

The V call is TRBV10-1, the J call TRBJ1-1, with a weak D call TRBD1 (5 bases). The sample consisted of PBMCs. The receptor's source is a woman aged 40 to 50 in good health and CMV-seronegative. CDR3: CASNDRMNTEAFF. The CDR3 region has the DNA TGCGCCAGCAACGACAGAATGAACACTGAAGCTTTCTTT.